Presented here are 22 T cell receptor beta chains from one specimen sequenced in a study of CD8 T cells in Susac syndrome. An amount of RNA that ranged from roughly 0.5 to 1 ug was reverse transcribed with random hexamers. MiXCR, applied by TCRdb to the immunoSEQ multiplex PCR reads, yields one record per CDR3 protein. The table lists about 19,000 distinct CDR3 sequences, around 95% of them singletons. The sample was CD8+ T cells from PBMCs. The receptor source for this set is a human donor in good health.

This chain uses TRBV12-3 or TRBV12-4 with TRBJ1-2, with a weak D call TRBD1 (6 bases). Trimming removed 7 bases at V and 4 bases at J, with 16 bases between. This CDR3 is 14 amino acids long. This CDR3 is CASKYSEGGYGYTF. In DNA, the CDR3 is TGTGCCAGCAAATATTCTGAGGGGGGCTATGGCTACACCTTC.

The genes are TRBV7-9 and TRBJ2-7; D tentatively fits TRBD1 or TRBD2 (5 bases each). The CDR3 spans 13 residues. V lost 6 bases and J lost 4, with 13 bases in between. Germline V gene sequence: CDR1 SEHNR, CDR2 FQNEAQ (reference sequence). The CDR3 reads CASRGDLRYEQYF. The CDR3 DNA sequence: TGTGCCAGCAGGGGGGACCTCCGATACGAGCAGTACTTC.

The chain uses TRBV6-2 or TRBV6-3 and TRBJ2-7; D possibly corresponds to TRBD2 (5 bases). Trimming pared 5 bases from V and 5 bases from J, leaving 13 bases between. CDR1 and CDR2 from the germline V gene are MNHEY and SVGEGT. The CDR3 has 13 amino acids. DNA of the CDR3: TGTGCCAGCAGTCCGACGAGGGTCCACGAGCAGTACGTC. This codes for CASSPTRVHEQYV.

The J gene is TRBJ1-2, the V gene TRBV2; the D gene is possibly TRBD1 (6 bases). Trimming took off 2 bases at V and 4 bases at J, with 14 bases between the two ends. This CDR3 is built from 15 residues. Germline assignment: CDR1 SNHLY and CDR2 FYNNEI. CDR3 in amino acids: CASSEWGALPYGYTF. The CDR3 region has the DNA TGTGCCAGCAGTGAATGGGGGGCGCTTCCCTATGGCTACACCTTC.

The V and J genes are TRBV13 and TRBJ2-1, with D uncertain. Germline CDR1 and CDR2: PRHDT and FYEKMQ (reference sequence). V dropped 5 bases and J dropped 4 bases, with 6 bases sitting between them. The CDR3 runs 12 residues. CDR3 protein: CASSTRYNEQFF. DNA for the CDR3: TGTGCCAGCAGCACCAGGTACAATGAGCAGTTCTTC.

V is TRBV28 and J is TRBJ2-2, with D perhaps matching TRBD1 (6 bases). Germline values: CDR1 MDHEN, CDR2 SYDVKM. V shed 4 bases and J shed 3 bases, with 9 bases lying between them. The CDR3 spans 14 residues. CDR3 nucleotides: TGTGCCAGCAGTTCACAGGGCCACACCGGGGAGCTGTTTTTT. Translating gives CASSSQGHTGELFF.

The rearrangement uses TRBV18 and TRBJ2-7; D is unclear. The V gene lost 3 bases and the J gene lost 5 bases, with 8 bases spanning the gap. This CDR3 is built from 12 residues. Looked up from germline, CDR1 is KGHSH and CDR2 is LQKENI. CDR3 sequence reads: CASSPSDNEQYF. CDR3 in DNA: TGTGCCAGCTCACCCTCTGACAACGAGCAGTACTTC.

This rearrangement joins TRBV28 to TRBJ2-1; the D gene could be TRBD1 or TRBD2 (5 bases each). Germline V gene data show CDR1 as MDHEN and CDR2 as SYDVKM. V lost 3 bases to trimming and J lost 0 bases, with 21 bases between them. The CDR3 totals 19 residues. Here the CDR3 DNA reads TGTGCCAGCAGTTTTGTAGTAGGGGCGATAGGGAGCTCCTACAATGAGCAGTTCTTC. Protein: CASSFVVGAIGSSYNEQFF. Together with reference TRBV28 and TRBJ2-1, the CDR3 gives the full variable domain: DVKVTQSSRYLVKRTGEKVFLECVQDMDHENMFWYRQDPGLGLRLIYFSYDVKMKEKGDIPEGYSVSREKKERFSLILESASTNQTSMYLCASSFVVGAIGSSYNEQFFGPGTRLTVL.

This chain links TRBV30 with TRBJ1-2; weak D call: TRBD1 (5 bases). This CDR3 contains 12 residues. Germline lookup yields CDR1 GTSNPN and CDR2 SVGIG (reference sequence). V was cut by 6 bases and J by 4 bases, with 12 bases left in between. Here the CDR3 reads CACDSLGYGYTF. For the CDR3, the DNA is TGTGCCTGTGACAGTCTAGGCTATGGCTACACCTTC.

The chain combines TRBV6-1 with TRBJ2-5, with a weak D call TRBD1 (6 bases). Germline values: CDR1 MNHNS, CDR2 SASEGT. CDR3 length: 12 amino acids. Trimming took off 7 bases at V and 7 bases at J, with 13 bases between the two ends. CDR3 in amino acids: CASMDSRRTQYF. The CDR3, as DNA: TGTGCCAGCATGGACAGTCGACGGACCCAGTACTTC.

The chain uses TRBV27 and TRBJ2-1; TRBD2 matches at 14 bases. CDR1 MNHEY and CDR2 SMNVEV come from the germline V gene (reference sequence). The ends lost 4 bases at V and 7 bases at J; junction bases unmatched: 12. The CDR3 has 18 residues. CDR3 in DNA: TGTGCCAGCAGTTGGGGACTAGCGGGAGTTAACCTTAGGAATGAGCAGTTCTTC. It is translated as CASSWGLAGVNLRNEQFF.

The rearrangement links TRBV19 to TRBJ2-3, with D unclear. Trimming removed 2 bases from V and 0 bases from J, with 12 bases in between. Germline-derived CDR1 and CDR2 are LNHDA and SQIVND (reference sequence). The CDR3 has 16 amino acids. CDR3 residues: CASSILNSFSTDTQYF. DNA of the CDR3: TGTGCCAGTAGTATATTGAACAGCTTTAGCACAGATACGCAGTATTTT.

This chain links TRBV3-1 with TRBJ2-1; D is tentatively TRBD1 or TRBD2 (6 bases each). V gave up 0 bases and J gave up 5 bases, with 8 bases separating them. The CDR3 loop spans 14 amino acids. The germline CDR1 and CDR2 sequences are LGHDT and YNNKEL (reference sequence). CDR3 residues: CASSQEGGHNEQFF. In DNA, the CDR3 is TGTGCCAGCAGCCAAGAGGGGGGCCACAATGAGCAGTTCTTC.

This rearrangement joins TRBV5-6 to TRBJ2-3; TRBD2 agrees at 11 bases. This CDR3 spans 16 amino acids. Germline CDR1 SGHDT, CDR2 YYEEEE. V lost 6 bases, J lost 5 bases, and 11 bases stayed unmatched. This CDR3 reads CASTSGLAGGGDTQYF. In nucleotides, the CDR3 is TGTGCCAGCACCTCCGGGCTAGCGGGAGGTGGAGATACGCAGTATTTT. Combining the CDR3 with reference TRBV5-6 and TRBJ2-3 gives the whole variable domain DAGVTQSPTHLIKTRGQQVTLRCSPKSGHDTVSWYQQALGQGPQFIFQYYEEEERQRGNFPDRFSGHQFPNYSSELNVNALLLGDSALYLCASTSGLAGGGDTQYFGPGTRLTVL.

The chain recombines TRBV28 with TRBJ2-7; a possible D gene is TRBD1 (6 bases). The CDR3 sequence is 14 residues long. V was trimmed by 6 bases and J by 6 bases, leaving 18 bases between them. The germline CDR1 and CDR2 sequences are MDHEN and SYDVKM. The CDR3 protein is CASSLSGGTGEQYF. The DNA of the CDR3 is TGTGCCAGCAGCCTTTCTGGGGGCACCGGCGAGCAGTACTTC. Supplemented by reference TRBV28 and TRBJ2-7, the full variable domain reads DVKVTQSSRYLVKRTGEKVFLECVQDMDHENMFWYRQDPGLGLRLIYFSYDVKMKEKGDIPEGYSVSREKKERFSLILESASTNQTSMYLCASSLSGGTGEQYFGPGTRLTVT.

This clonotype was detected only once. The chain employs TRBV7-9 and TRBJ2-1; 9 bases align to TRBD2. The V segment lost 9 bases and the J segment 0 bases; nucleotides outside the gene matches: 6. The CDR3 runs 15 residues. The germline V gene has CDR1 SEHNR and CDR2 FQNEAQ (reference sequence). The CDR3 DNA reads TGTGCCAGTAGACTAGCGGAAAGCTCCTACAATGAGCAGTTCTTC. This translates into CASRLAESSYNEQFF.

The genes are TRBV6-6 and TRBJ2-3; 7 bases fit TRBD2. The CDR3 has 16 amino acids. Trimming removed 4 bases from V and 6 bases from J; junction bases left unmatched: 13. CDR1 and CDR2 from the germline V gene are MNHNY and SVGAGI (reference sequence). The CDR3 DNA reads TGTGCCAGCAGTTTACTCTGGGGGGGTCAAGGGGATACGCAGTATTTT. It is translated as CASSLLWGGQGDTQYF.

The rearrangement uses TRBV6-5 and TRBJ1-2; D is possibly TRBD1 (5 bases). The CDR3 is 13 amino acids. Germline V gene lookup returns CDR1 MNHEY and CDR2 SVGAGI. V lost 2 bases and J lost 6, with 10 bases in between. The CDR3 DNA reads as TGTGCCAGCAGTTACAAGGCAGGGCATGGCTACACCTTC. Amino acid sequence: CASSYKAGHGYTF.

The V and J genes are TRBV12-3 or TRBV12-4 and TRBJ1-5; 9 bases are shared with TRBD1. The ends lost 5 bases at V and 5 bases at J; junction bases unmatched: 16. The CDR3 covers 18 residues. This CDR3 is CASSPTGTGFPLDQPQHF. The CDR3 DNA follows: TGTGCCAGCAGTCCGACCGGGACAGGGTTCCCACTGGATCAGCCCCAGCATTTT.

The chain links TRBV7-2 to TRBJ2-2, with 10 positions matching TRBD2. V lost 1 base to trimming and J lost 6 bases; unmatched junction nucleotides: 11. Germline values: CDR1 SGHTA, CDR2 FQGNSA. The CDR3 has 18 residues. CDR3 residues: CASSLGTSGAIRPGELFF. CDR3 coding DNA: TGTGCCAGCAGCTTAGGGACTAGCGGAGCTATTAGGCCCGGGGAGCTGTTTTTT.

The V call is TRBV25-1, the J call TRBJ2-1; D is undetermined. The V end was cut by 4 bases, the J end by 5 bases, with 6 bases between. Per germline, CDR1 MGHDK and CDR2 SYGVNS. The CDR3 length is 12 residues. CDR3 DNA sequence: TGTGCCAGCAGTGTGGGGAACAATGAGCAGTTCTTC. Amino acid sequence: CASSVGNNEQFF. The full variable domain, completed using reference TRBV25-1 and TRBJ2-1, is EADIYQTPRYLVIGTGKKITLECSQTMGHDKMYWYQQDPGMELHLIHYSYGVNSTEKGDLSSESTVSRIRTEHFPLTLESARPSHTSQYLCASSVGNNEQFFGPGTRLTVL.

The gene calls are TRBV3-1 and TRBJ2-5; 10 nucleotides align to TRBD2. Germline assignment: CDR1 LGHDT and CDR2 YNNKEL (reference sequence). The ends lost 4 bases at V and 2 bases at J; junction bases unmatched: 10. The CDR3 covers 17 residues. The CDR3 DNA reads TGTGCCAGCAGCCCGGATAGCGGGAGGAACGGACAAGAGACCCAGTACTTC. It codes for CASSPDSGRNGQETQYF.